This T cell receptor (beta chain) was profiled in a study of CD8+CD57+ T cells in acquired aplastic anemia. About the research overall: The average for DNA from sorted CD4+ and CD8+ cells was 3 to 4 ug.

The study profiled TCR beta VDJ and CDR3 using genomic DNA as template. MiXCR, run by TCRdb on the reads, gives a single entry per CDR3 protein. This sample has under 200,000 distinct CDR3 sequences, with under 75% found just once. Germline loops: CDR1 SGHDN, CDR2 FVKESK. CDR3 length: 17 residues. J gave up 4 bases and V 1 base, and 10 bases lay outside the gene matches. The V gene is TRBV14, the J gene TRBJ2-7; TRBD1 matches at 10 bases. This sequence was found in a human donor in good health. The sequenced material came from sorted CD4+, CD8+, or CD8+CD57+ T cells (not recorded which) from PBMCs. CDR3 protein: CASSQVTEGQGMYEQYF. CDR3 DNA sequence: TGTGCCAGCAGCCAAGTGACGGAGGGACAGGGGATGTACGAGCAGTACTTC. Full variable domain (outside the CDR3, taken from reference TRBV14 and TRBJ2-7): EAGVTQFPSHSVIEKGQTVTLRCDPISGHDNLYWYRRVMGKEIKFLLHFVKESKQDESGMPNNRFLAERTGGTYSTLKVQPAELEDSGVYFCASSQVTEGQGMYEQYFGPGTRLTVT.